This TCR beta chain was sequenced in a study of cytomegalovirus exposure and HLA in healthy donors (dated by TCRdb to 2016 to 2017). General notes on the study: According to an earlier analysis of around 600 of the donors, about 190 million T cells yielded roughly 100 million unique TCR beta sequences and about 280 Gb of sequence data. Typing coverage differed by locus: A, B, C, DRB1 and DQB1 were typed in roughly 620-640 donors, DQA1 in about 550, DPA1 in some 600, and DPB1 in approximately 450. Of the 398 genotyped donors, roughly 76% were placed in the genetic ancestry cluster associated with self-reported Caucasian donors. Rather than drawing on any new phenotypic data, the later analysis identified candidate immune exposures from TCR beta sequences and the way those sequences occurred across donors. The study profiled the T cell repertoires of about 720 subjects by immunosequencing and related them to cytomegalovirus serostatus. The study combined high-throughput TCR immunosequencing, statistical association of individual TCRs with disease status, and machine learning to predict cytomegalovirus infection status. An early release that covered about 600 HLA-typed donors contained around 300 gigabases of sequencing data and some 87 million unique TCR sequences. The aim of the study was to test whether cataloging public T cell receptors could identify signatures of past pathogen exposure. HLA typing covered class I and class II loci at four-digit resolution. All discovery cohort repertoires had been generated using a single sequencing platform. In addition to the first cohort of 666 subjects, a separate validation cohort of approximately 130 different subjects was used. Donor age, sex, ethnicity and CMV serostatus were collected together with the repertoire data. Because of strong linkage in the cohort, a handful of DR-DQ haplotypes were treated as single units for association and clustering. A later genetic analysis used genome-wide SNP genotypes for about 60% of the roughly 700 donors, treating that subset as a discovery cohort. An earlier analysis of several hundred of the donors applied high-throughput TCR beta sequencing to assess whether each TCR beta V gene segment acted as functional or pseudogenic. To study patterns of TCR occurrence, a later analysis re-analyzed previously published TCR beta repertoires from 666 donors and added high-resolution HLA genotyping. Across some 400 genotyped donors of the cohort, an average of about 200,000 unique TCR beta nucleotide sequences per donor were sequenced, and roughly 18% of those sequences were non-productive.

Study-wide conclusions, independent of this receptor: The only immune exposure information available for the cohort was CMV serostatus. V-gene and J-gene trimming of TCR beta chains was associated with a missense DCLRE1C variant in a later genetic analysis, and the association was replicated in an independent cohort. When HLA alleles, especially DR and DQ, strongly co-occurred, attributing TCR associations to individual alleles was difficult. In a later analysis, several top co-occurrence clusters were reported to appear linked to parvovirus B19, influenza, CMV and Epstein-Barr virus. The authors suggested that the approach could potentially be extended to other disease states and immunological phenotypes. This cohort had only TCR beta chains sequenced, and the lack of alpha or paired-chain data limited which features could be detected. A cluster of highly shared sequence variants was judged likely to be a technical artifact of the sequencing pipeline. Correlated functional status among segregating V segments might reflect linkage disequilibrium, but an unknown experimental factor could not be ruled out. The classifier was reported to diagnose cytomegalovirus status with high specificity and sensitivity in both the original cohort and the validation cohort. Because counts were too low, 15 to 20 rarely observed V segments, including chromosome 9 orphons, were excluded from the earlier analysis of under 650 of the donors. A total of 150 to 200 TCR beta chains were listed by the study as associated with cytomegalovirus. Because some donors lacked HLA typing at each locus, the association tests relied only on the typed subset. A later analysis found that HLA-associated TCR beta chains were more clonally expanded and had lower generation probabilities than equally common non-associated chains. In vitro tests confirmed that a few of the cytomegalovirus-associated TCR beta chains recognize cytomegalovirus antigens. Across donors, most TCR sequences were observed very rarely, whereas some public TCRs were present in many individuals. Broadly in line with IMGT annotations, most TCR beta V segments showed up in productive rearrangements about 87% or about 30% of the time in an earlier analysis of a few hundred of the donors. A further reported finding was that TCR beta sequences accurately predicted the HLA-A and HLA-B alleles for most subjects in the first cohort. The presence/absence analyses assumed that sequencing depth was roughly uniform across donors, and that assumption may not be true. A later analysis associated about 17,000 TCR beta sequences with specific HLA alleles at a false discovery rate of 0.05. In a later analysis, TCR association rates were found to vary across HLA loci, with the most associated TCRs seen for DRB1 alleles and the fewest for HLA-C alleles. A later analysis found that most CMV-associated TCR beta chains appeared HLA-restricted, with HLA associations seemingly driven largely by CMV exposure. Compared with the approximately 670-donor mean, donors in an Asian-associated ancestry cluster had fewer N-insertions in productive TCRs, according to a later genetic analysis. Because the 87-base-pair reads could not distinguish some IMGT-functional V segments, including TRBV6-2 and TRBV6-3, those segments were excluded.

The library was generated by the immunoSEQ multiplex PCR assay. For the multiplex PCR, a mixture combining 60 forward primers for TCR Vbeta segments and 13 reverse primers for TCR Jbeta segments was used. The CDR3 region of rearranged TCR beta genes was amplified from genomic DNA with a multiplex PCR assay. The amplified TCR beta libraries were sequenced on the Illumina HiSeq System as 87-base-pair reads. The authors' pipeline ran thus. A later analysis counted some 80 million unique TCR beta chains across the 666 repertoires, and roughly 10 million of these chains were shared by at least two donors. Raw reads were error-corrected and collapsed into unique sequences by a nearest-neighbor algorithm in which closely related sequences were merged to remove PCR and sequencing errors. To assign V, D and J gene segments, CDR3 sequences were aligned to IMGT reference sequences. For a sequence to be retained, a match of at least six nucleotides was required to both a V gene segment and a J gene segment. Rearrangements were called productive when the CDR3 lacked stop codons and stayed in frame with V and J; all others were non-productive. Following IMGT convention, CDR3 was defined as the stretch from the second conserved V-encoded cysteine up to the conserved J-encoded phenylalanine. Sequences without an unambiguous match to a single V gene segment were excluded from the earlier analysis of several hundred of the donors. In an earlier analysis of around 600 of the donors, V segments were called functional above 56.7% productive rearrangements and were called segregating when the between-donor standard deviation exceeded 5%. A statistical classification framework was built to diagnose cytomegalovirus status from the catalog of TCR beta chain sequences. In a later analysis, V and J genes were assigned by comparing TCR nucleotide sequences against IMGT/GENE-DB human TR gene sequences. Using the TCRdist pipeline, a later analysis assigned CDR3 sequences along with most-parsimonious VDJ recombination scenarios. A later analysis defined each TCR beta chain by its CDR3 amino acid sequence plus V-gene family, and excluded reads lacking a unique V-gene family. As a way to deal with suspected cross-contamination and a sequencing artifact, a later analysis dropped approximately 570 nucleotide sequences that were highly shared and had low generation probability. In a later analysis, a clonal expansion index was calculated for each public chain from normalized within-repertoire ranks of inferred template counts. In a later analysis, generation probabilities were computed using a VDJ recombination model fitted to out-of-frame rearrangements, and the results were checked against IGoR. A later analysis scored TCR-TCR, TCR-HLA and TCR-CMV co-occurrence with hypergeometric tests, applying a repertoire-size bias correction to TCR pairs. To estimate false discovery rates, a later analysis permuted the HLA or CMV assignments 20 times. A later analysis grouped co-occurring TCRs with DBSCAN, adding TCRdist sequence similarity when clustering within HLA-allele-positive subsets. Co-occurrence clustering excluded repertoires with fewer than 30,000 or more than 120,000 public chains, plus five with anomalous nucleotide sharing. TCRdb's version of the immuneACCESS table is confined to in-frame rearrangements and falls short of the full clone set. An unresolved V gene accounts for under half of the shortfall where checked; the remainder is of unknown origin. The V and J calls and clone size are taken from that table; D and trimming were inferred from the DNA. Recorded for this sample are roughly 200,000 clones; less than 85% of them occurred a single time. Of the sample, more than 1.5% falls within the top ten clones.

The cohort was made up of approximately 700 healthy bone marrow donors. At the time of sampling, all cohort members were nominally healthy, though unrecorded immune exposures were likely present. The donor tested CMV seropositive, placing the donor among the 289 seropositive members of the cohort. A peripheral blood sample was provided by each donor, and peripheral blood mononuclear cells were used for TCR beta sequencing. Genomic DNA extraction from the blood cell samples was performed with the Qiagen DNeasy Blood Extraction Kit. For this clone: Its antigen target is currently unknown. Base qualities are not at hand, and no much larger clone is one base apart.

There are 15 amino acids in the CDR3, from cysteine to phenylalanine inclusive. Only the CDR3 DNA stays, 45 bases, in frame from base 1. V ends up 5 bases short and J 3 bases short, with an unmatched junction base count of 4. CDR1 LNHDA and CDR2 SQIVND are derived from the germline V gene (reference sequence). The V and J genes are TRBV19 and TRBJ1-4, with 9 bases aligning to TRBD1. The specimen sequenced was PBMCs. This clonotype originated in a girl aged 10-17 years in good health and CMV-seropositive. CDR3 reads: CASSQGQGSNEKLFF. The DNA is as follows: TGTGCCAGTAGTCAAGGACAGGGGTCTAATGAAAAACTGTTTTTT. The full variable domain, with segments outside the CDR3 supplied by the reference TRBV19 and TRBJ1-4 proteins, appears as DGGITQSPKYLFRKEGQNVTLSCEQNLNHDAMYWYRQDPGQGLRLIYYSQIVNDFQKGDIAEGYSVSREKKESFPLTVTSAQKNPTAFYLCASSQGQGSNEKLFFGSGTQLSVL.